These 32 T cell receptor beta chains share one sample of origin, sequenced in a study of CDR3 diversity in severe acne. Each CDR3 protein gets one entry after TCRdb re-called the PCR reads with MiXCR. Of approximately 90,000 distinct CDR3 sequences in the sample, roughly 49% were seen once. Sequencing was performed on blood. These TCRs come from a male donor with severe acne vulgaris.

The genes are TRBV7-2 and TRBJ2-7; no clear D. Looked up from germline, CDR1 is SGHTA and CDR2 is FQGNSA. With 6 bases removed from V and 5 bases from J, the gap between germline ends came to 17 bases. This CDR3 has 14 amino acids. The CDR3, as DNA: TGTGCCAGCAGTTATGCCGGGCCTACCCACGAGCAGTACTTC. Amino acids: CASSYAGPTHEQYF.

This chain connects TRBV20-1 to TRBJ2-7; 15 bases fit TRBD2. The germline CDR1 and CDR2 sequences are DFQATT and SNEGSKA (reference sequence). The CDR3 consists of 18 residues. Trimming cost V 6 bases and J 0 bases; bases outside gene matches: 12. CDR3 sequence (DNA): TGCAGTGCCCAACCGGGGACTAGCGGGAGGTTGACCTCCTACGAGCAGTACTTC. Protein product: CSAQPGTSGRLTSYEQYF.

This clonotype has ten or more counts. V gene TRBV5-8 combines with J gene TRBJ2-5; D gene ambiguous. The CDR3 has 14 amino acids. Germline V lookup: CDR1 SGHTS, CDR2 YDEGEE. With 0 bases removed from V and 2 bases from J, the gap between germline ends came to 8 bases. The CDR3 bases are TGTGCCAGCAGCTTGGCCGAAGAGCAAGAGACCCAGTACTTC. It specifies CASSLAEEQETQYF. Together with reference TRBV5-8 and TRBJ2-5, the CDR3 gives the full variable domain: EAGVTQSPTHLIKTRGQQATLRCSPISGHTSVYWYQQALGLGLQFLLWYDEGEERNRGNFPPRFSGRQFPNYSSELNVNALELEDSALYLCASSLAEEQETQYFGPGTRLLVL.

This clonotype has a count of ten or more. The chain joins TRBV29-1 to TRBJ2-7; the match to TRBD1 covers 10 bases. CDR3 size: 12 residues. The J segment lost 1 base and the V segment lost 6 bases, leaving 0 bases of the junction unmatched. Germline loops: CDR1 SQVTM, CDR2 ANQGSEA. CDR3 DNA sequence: TGCAGCGTGGGACAGGGGTCCTACGAGCAGTACTTC. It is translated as CSVGQGSYEQYF.

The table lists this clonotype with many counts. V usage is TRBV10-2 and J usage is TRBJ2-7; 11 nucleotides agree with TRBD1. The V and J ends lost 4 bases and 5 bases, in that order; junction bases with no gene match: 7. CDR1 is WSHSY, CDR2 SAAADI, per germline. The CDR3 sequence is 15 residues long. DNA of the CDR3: TGCGCCAGCAGTGCAGGGGGACAGGGGGTCCACGAGCAGTACTTC. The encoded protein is CASSAGGQGVHEQYF.

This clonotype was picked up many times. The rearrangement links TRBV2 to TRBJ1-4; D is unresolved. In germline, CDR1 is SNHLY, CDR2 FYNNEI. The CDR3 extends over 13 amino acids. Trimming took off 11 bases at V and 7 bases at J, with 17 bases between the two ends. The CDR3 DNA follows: TGTGCCGGCCGTATGGGCCAACTTGAAAAACTGTTTTTT. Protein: CAGRMGQLEKLFF.

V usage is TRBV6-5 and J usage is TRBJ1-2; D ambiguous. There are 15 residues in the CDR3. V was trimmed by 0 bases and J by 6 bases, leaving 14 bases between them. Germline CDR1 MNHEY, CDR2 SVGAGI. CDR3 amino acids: CASSYSLRQYNGYTF. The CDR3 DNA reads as TGTGCCAGCAGTTACTCGTTACGTCAGTATAATGGCTACACCTTC.

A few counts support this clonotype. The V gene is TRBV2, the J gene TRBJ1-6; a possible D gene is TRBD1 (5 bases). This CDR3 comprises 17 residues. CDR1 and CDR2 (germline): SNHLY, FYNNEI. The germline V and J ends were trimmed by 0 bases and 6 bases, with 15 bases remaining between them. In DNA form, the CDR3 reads TGTGCCAGCAGTGAAGCGCCCGTCCAGGGATTTAATTCACCCCTCCACTTT. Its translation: CASSEAPVQGFNSPLHF.

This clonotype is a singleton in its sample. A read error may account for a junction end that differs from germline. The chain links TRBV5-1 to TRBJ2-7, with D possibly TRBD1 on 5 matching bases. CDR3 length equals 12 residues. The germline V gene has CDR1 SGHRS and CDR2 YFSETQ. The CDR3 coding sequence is TGCGCCAGCAGCTCGACAGTTCACGAGCAGAACTTC. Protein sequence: CASSSTVHEQNF.

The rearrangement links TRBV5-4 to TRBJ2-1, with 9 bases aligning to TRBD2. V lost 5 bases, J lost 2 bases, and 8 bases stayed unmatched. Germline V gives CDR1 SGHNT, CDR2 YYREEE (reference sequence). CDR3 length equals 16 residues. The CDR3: CASSWLAGLAYNEQFF. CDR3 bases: TGTGCCAGCAGTTGGCTAGCGGGACTAGCCTACAATGAGCAGTTCTTC. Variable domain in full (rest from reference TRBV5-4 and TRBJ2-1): ETGVTQSPTHLIKTRGQQVTLRCSSQSGHNTVSWYQQALGQGPQFIFQYYREEENGRGNFPPRFSGLQFPNYSSELNVNALELDDSALYLCASSWLAGLAYNEQFFGPGTRLTVL.

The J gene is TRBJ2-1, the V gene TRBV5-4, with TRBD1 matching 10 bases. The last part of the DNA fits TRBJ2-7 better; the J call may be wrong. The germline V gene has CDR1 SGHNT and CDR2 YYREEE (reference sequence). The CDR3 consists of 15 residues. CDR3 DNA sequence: TGTGCCAGCAGCTCTAGGACAGGGGGCTCCTACGAGCAGTACTTC. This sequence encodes CASSSRTGGSYEQYF.

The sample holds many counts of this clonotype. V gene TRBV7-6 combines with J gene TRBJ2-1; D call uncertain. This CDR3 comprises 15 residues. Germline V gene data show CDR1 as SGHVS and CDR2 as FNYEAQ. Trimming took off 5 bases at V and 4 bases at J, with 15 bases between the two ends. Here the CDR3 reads CASSPWSADYNEQFF. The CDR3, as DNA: TGTGCCAGCAGCCCCTGGTCGGCAGATTACAATGAGCAGTTCTTC.

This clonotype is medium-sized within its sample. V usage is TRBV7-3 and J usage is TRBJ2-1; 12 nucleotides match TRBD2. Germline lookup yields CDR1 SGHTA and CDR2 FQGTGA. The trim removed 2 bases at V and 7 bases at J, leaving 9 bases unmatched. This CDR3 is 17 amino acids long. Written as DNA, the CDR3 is TGTGCCAGCAGCTTATCGCCTAGCGGGAGGGTGGGTAATGAGCAGTTCTTC. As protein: CASSLSPSGRVGNEQFF.

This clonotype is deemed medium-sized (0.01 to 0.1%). The CDR3 coding sequence is TGCGCCAGCAGCCAACAGGGATACGAGCAGTACTTC. It encodes CASSQQGYEQYF. The V call is TRBV5-1, the J call TRBJ2-7, with D perhaps TRBD1 (6 bases). Germline V gene data show CDR1 as SGHRS and CDR2 as YFSETQ. Trimming took 4 bases from V and 4 from J, leaving 9 bases between them. The CDR3 is 12 amino acids.

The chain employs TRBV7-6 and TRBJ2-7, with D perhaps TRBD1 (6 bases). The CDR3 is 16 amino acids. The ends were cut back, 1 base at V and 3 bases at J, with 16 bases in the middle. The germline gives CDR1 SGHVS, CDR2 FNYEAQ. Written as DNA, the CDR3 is TGTGCCAGCAGCTTAGGGGGTGCTGGGGGACACTACGAGCAGTACTTC. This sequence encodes CASSLGGAGGHYEQYF. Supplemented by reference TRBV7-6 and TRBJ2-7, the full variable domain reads GAGVSQSPRYKVTKRGQDVALRCDPISGHVSLYWYRQALGQGPEFLTYFNYEAQQDKSGLPNDRFSAERPEGSISTLTIQRTEQRDSAMYRCASSLGGAGGHYEQYFGPGTRLTVT.

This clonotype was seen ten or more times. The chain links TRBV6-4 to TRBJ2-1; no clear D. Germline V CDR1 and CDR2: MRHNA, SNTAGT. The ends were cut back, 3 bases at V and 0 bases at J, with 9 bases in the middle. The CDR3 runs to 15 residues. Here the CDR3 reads CASSEHLSSYNEQFF. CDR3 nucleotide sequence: TGTGCCAGCAGTGAACACCTGAGCTCCTACAATGAGCAGTTCTTC.

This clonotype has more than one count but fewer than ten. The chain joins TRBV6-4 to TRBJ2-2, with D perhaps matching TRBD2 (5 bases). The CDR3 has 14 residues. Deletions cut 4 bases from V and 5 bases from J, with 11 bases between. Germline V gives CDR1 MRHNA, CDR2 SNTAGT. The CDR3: CASSGTSETGELFF. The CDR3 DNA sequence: TGTGCCAGCAGTGGGACTTCTGAAACCGGGGAGCTGTTTTTT.

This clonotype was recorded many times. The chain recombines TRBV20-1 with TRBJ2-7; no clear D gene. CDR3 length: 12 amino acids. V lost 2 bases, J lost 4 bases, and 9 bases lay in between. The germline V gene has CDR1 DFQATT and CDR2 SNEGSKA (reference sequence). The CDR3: CSARILGYEQYV. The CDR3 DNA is TGCAGTGCTAGAATTTTGGGATACGAGCAGTACGTC.

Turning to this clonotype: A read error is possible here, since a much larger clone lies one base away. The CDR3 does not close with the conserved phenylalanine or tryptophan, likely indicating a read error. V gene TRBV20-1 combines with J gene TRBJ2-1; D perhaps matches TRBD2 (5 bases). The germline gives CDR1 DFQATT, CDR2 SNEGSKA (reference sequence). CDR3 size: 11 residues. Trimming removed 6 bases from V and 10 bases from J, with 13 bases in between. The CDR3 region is CSAEWEFEQFL. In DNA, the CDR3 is TGCAGTGCGGAATGGGAGTTCGAGCAGTTCCTC.

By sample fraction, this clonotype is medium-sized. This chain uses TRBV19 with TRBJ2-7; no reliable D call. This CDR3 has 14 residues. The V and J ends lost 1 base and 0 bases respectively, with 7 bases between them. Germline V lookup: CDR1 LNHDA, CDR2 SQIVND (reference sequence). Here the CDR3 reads CASSIGSSSYEQYF. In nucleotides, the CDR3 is TGTGCCAGTAGTATAGGCAGTAGCTCCTACGAGCAGTACTTC.

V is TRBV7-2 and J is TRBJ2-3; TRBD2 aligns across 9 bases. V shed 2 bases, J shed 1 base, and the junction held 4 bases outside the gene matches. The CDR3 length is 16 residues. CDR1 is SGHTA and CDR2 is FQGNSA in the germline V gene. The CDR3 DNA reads TGTGCCAGCAGCTTATTAGGCGGGGGGGGCACAGATACGCAGTATTTT. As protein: CASSLLGGGGTDTQYF.

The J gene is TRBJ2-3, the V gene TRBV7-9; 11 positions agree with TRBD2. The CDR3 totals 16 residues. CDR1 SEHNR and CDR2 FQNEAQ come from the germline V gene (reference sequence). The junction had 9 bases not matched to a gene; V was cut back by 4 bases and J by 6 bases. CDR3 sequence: CASSSETSGRGDTQYF. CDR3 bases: TGTGCCAGCAGCTCGGAAACTAGCGGGAGAGGGGATACGCAGTATTTT.

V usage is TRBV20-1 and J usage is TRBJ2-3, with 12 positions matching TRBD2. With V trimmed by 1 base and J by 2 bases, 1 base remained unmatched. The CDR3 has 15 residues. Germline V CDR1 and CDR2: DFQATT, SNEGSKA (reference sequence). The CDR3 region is CSARGTSGITDTQYF. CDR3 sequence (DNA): TGCAGTGCTAGAGGGACTAGCGGGATCACAGATACGCAGTATTTT.

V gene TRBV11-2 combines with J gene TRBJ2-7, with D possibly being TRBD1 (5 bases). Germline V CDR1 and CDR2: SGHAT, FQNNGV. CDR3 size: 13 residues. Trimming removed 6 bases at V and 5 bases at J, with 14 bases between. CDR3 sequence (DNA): TGTGCCAGCAGTAACATCCCAGGGAACGAGCAGTACGTC. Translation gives CASSNIPGNEQYV.

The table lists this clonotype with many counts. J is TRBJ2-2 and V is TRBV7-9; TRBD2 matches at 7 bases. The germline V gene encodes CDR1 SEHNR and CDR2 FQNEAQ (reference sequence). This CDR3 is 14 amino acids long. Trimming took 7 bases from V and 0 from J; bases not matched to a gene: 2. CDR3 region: CASNGGSNTGELFF. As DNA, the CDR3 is TGTGCCAGCAACGGGGGGTCGAACACCGGGGAGCTGTTTTTT. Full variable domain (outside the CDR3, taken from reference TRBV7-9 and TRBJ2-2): DTGVSQNPRHKITKRGQNVTFRCDPISEHNRLYWYRQTLGQGPEFLTYFQNEAQLEKSRLLSDRFSAERPKGSFSTLEIQRTEQGDSAMYLCASNGGSNTGELFFGEGSRLTVL.

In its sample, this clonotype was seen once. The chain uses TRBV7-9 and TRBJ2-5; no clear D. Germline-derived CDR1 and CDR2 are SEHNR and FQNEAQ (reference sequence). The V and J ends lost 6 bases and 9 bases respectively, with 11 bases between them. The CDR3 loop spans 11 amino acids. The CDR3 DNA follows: TGTGCCAGCAGTGAACTCGGATCCCAGTACTTC. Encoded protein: CASSELGSQYF.

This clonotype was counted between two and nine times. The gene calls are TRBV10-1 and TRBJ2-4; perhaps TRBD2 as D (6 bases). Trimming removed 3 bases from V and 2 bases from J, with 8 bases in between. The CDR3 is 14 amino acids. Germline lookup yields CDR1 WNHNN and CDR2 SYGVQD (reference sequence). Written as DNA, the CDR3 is TGCGCCAGCAGTGACGGAGGGCCCAAAAACATTCAGTACTTC. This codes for CASSDGGPKNIQYF.

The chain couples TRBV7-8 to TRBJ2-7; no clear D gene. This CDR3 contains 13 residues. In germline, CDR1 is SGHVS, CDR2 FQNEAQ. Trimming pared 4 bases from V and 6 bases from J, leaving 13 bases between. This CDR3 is CASSSAPVGEQYF. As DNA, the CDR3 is TGTGCCAGCAGCTCGGCCCCGGTGGGCGAGCAGTACTTC.

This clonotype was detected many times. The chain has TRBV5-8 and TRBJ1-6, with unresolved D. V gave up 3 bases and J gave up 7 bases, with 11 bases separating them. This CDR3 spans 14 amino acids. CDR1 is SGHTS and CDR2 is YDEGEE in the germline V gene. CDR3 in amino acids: CASSSLAGNSPLHF. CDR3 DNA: TGTGCCAGCAGCTCACTGGCGGGGAATTCACCCCTCCACTTT.

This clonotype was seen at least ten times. CDR3 DNA sequence: TGTGCCAGCAGCGGCATCGGGGGGGTCTCCTACGAGCAGTACTTC. Its protein is CASSGIGGVSYEQYF. The V and J genes are TRBV7-2 and TRBJ2-7, with 8 nucleotides matching TRBD2. The CDR3 contains 15 residues. Germline trimming cut 5 bases from V and 0 bases from J; bases unmatched to any gene: 6. CDR1 and CDR2 from the germline V gene are SGHTA and FQGNSA. Combining the CDR3 with reference TRBV7-2 and TRBJ2-7 gives the whole variable domain GAGVSQSPSNKVTEKGKDVELRCDPISGHTALYWYRQSLGQGLEFLIYFQGNSAPDKSGLPSDRFSAERTGGSVSTLTIQRTQQEDSAVYLCASSGIGGVSYEQYFGPGTRLTVT.

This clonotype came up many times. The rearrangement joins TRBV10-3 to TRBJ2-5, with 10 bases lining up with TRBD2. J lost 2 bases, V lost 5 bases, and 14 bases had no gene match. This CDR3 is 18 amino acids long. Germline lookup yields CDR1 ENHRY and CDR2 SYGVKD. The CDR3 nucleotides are TGTGCCATCAGTCAGAGGGAGGGGACTAGCGCAACACAAGAGACCCAGTACTTC. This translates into CAISQREGTSATQETQYF.

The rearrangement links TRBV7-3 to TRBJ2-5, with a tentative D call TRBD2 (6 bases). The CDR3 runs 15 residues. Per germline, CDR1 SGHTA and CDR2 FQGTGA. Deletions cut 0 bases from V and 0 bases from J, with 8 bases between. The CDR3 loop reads CASSLTPSDQETQYF. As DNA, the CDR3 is TGTGCCAGCAGCTTAACCCCTAGCGACCAAGAGACCCAGTACTTC.